A selection of T cell receptor beta chains follows, all from one sample in a study of response to subunit inactivated influenza vaccine. One entry per CDR3 protein, called by TCRdb with MiXCR from the RT-PCR reads. The table includes roughly 700,000 distinct CDR3 sequences, over 11% detected once. Here the sequenced sample was PBMCs from blood, taken 14 days before vaccination. The source is a man in his fifties or sixties who received an inactivated influenza vaccine. CDR3s leave out the opening cysteine and the closing phenylalanine or tryptophan. Fields, in order: V gene, D gene, CDR3 protein. The D gene is left open where the match is weak.

>TRBV29-1|.
SVGRNYGYT
>TRBV5-1|.
ASSLEQAEQF
>TRBV20-1|.
SARVGSRGEQF
>TRBV18|.
ASSPRADSSGANVLT
>TRBV7-2|TRBD2
ASSLSTPAWAREGRAYEQY
>TRBV29-1|TRBD2
SVGLAGGVSYNEQF
>TRBV3-1|.
ASSQAWDTDTQY
>TRBV20-1|TRBD2
SAQGLAGTRETQY
>TRBV5-1|TRBD1
ASSPGTGGSPGANVLT
>TRBV7-9|.
ASSLATETQY
>TRBV4-3|TRBD2
ASSQVGLAHNEQF
>TRBV6-5|.
ASSYAADTEAF
>TRBV6-5|.
ASSYSMGDTQF
>TRBV28|TRBD1
ASSQSRGRSLYGKNIQY
>TRBV4-1|.
ASSQERGGGSGTGELF
>TRBV9|TRBD1
ASGGQGRELF
>TRBV20-1|TRBD1
SARVGRQGGNQPQH
>TRBV18|TRBD1
ASSPRDSPGYT
>TRBV6-6|.
ASNQNIGYEQY
>TRBV4-1|.
ASSQRVGQPQH
>TRBV5-1|.
ASSLAAASSYNEQF
>TRBV5-5|.
ASSFSRGGGEQY
>TRBV20-1|TRBD1
SASSPYTRGTANQPQH
>TRBV27|.
ASSPRQITAGIPY
>TRBV27|.
ASSRGGGRYQETQY
>TRBV7-9|.
ASSLTEINTEAF
>TRBV3-1|.
ASSQIRYTEAF
>TRBV29-1|.
SVEVGNYAYNEQF
>TRBV24-1|TRBD1
ATSARPGQAGRSQETQY
>TRBV27|TRBD2
ASRASGRRWRNEQF
>TRBV6-5|TRBD2
ASSYTLAGGYNEQF
>TRBV3-1|TRBD1
ACSAIPGQGRGTGELF
>TRBV6-2/TRBV6-3|TRBD1
ASSESPNQGGTEAF
>TRBV2|TRBD1
ASSGGRGKEQF
>TRBV7-3|.
ASSPHGTIQETQY
>TRBV7-8|TRBD1
ASSNRTGGVGPGANVLT
>TRBV9|TRBD2
ASSRGLAGIDTQY
>TRBV5-1|.
ASQPPVGYEQY
>TRBV6-2/TRBV6-3|.
ASSYYTGNEQY
>TRBV29-1|.
SVGEGSYEQY
>TRBV19|TRBD2
ASSIGRASGYTDTQY
>TRBV7-9|.
ASRDRTPGANVLT
>TRBV7-9|.
ASSLRDRGRDSPLH
>TRBV4-2|.
ASSQEAGANYGYT
>TRBV4-2|.
ASSQAGTGGTEAF
>TRBV3-1|TRBD2
ASSRTSGGRAGELF
>TRBV12-3/TRBV12-4|TRBD1
ASSLILGDRGAEQY
>TRBV4-1|TRBD1
ASSQWQGATGELF
>TRBV27|TRBD1
ASRSGTGTGANVLT
>TRBV7-6|.
ASSIEGGTQY
>TRBV3-1|.
ASSQDGGFYNEQF
>TRBV2|.
ASSEMRGRYGYT
>TRBV4-3|.
ASSQDGSSNGEQY
>TRBV24-1|TRBD1
ATSDNRDRTYNEQF
>TRBV20-1|.
SAIGDRDNQETQY
>TRBV5-4|TRBD1
ASSPTGTEETQY
>TRBV7-9|TRBD2
ASSLGPSGQETQY
>TRBV3-1|.
ASTQESPGRPPDTQY